Shown below are 28 T cell receptor beta chains from a single sample sequenced in a study of T-cell reconstitution after alpha-beta-depleted transplantation in children. As it was prepared, the TCRbeta library received unique molecular identifiers. TCRdb analysed the PCR reads with MiXCR anew, one entry per CDR3 protein. Here the sample spans about 610,000 distinct CDR3 sequences, over 9.5% being singletons. This specimen was PBMCs from the stem cell graft donor, taken from the stem cell graft. These TCRs come from a human donor who donated a stem cell graft to a child with acute myeloid leukemia.

This sequence joins TRBV5-1 and TRBJ2-5; D remains ambiguous. The CDR3 is 15 amino acids. Germline assignment: CDR1 SGHRS and CDR2 YFSETQ. Trimming left V 5 bases short and J 2 bases short, with 16 bases between. The CDR3: CASRRVGSIQETQYF. In DNA, the CDR3 is TGCGCCAGCAGAAGAGTCGGCTCGATTCAAGAGACCCAGTACTTC. The complete variable domain, with remaining parts taken from reference TRBV5-1 and TRBJ2-5, reads KAGVTQTPRYLIKTRGQQVTLSCSPISGHRSVSWYQQTPGQGLQFLFEYFSETQRNKGNFPGRFSGRQFSNSRSEMNVSTLELGDSALYLCASRRVGSIQETQYFGPGTRLLVL.

This clonotype was detected a few times. The gene calls are TRBV7-2 and TRBJ1-2; no firm D call. This CDR3 is 11 amino acids long. Germline V gives CDR1 SGHTA, CDR2 FQGNSA. The V and J ends lost 4 bases and 8 bases respectively, with 8 bases between them. This CDR3 reads CASSSFPGYTF. Here the CDR3 DNA reads TGTGCCAGCAGCTCTTTTCCAGGCTACACCTTC. Complete variable domain (other parts from reference TRBV7-2 and TRBJ1-2): GAGVSQSPSNKVTEKGKDVELRCDPISGHTALYWYRQSLGQGLEFLIYFQGNSAPDKSGLPSDRFSAERTGGSVSTLTIQRTQQEDSAVYLCASSSFPGYTFGSGTRLTVV.

There are a few counts of this clonotype. V is TRBV20-1 and J is TRBJ2-7; 10 positions agree with TRBD2. Germline loops: CDR1 DFQATT, CDR2 SNEGSKA (reference sequence). Unmatched junction bases numbered 17, after V lost 5 bases and J lost 10 bases. This CDR3 is built from 15 residues. The DNA of the CDR3 is TGCAGTGCTGGGGACGTGGAGCTAGCGGGAGATGAACAGTACTTC. It is translated as CSAGDVELAGDEQYF.

This clonotype has a count of ten or more. This chain connects TRBV6-1 to TRBJ2-3, with 13 bases lining up with TRBD2. The CDR3 consists of 18 residues. Looked up from germline, CDR1 is MNHNS and CDR2 is SASEGT. V was pared by 5 bases and J by 0 bases, with 8 bases of the junction left unmatched. The CDR3 coding sequence is TGTGCCAGCAGTCGACTAGCGGGAGGACTTTCTAGCACAGATACGCAGTATTTT. Its protein is CASSRLAGGLSSTDTQYF.

This clonotype was detected many times. This chain uses TRBV15 with TRBJ2-3; D is uncertain. V was pared by 1 base and J by 5 bases, with 7 bases between. CDR3 length: 13 residues. In germline, CDR1 is LNHNV, CDR2 YYDKDF (reference sequence). The CDR3 DNA is TGTGCCACCAGCAGAGTGGGGATAGATACGCAGTATTTT. This encodes CATSRVGIDTQYF.

The chain uses TRBV27 and TRBJ2-6; maybe TRBD1 (5 bases). This CDR3 is 18 amino acids long. Per the germline V gene, CDR1 is MNHEY and CDR2 is SMNVEV (reference sequence). Trimming cost V 7 bases and J 0 bases, with 19 bases left between them. This chain's CDR3 is CASISPRDRSSGANVLTF. The CDR3 region has the DNA TGTGCCAGCATCTCTCCCAGGGATAGGAGCTCTGGGGCCAACGTCCTGACTTTC.

This clonotype was observed many times. J is TRBJ1-1 and V is TRBV10-3; 12 positions match TRBD1. The germline V gene encodes CDR1 ENHRY and CDR2 SYGVKD. V trimming: 4 bases; J trimming: 8 bases; junction bases outside the gene matches: 8. The CDR3 has 15 amino acids. This CDR3 reads CAISGGQGARSEAFF. The CDR3 DNA reads as TGTGCCATCAGTGGGGGACAGGGGGCGAGGTCCGAAGCTTTCTTT.

The rearrangement links TRBV20-1 to TRBJ1-6; TRBD1 matches 7 bases. The germline V gene encodes CDR1 DFQATT and CDR2 SNEGSKA (reference sequence). This CDR3 spans 17 amino acids. In nucleotides, the CDR3 is TGCTGCGCTCCAGACTCCGGGACAGACAACTATAATTCACCCCTCCACTTT. It codes for CCAPDSGTDNYNSPLHF.

Many counts were recorded for this clonotype. The chain is built from TRBV27 and TRBJ1-5; possibly TRBD1 for D (5 bases). CDR1 and CDR2 (germline): MNHEY, SMNVEV (reference sequence). The CDR3 runs 15 residues. The V and J ends lost 8 bases and 5 bases respectively, with 19 bases between them. For the CDR3, the DNA is TGTGCCAGCGGAGGTGGGACGGGCCTGGATCAGCCCCAGCATTTT. This translates into CASGGGTGLDQPQHF.

In this sample, this clonotype turned up many times. The conserved phenylalanine or tryptophan normally closing the CDR3 is absent here, so this likely arose from a read error. No DNA is shown, since the ends of the CDR3 on it are uncertain; the CDR3 is the one TCRdb lists. V gene TRBV12-3 or TRBV12-4 combines with J gene TRBJ1-3; the table's TRBD1 call for D was not verified on the DNA. The CDR3 is made up of 12 amino acids, end residues included. CDR3 in amino acids: CASSLPGQGPYL.

The chain uses TRBV7-9 and TRBJ2-5; D is perhaps TRBD1 (5 bases). Germline CDR1 reads SEHNR; CDR2 reads FQNEAQ (reference sequence). V gave up 1 base and J gave up 4 bases, with 10 bases separating them. This CDR3 has 14 residues. As DNA, the CDR3 is TGTGCCAGCAGCTTAGAGCAGGGTGGAGAGACCCAGTACTTC. Protein sequence: CASSLEQGGETQYF.

This clonotype was found many times. As DNA, the CDR3 is TGTGCCAGCAGCCCTCTCCCCCCAGGGGCCGGGGATACGCAGTATTTT. Residues: CASSPLPPGAGDTQYF. The rearrangement uses TRBV7-3 and TRBJ2-3; TRBD1 might be the D (6 bases). Between the trimmed V and J ends, which lost 5 bases and 6 bases, there was a span of 21 bases. Per germline, CDR1 SGHTA and CDR2 FQGTGA. The CDR3 sequence is 16 residues long. Full variable domain (outside the CDR3, taken from reference TRBV7-3 and TRBJ2-3): GAGVSQTPSNKVTEKGKYVELRCDPISGHTALYWYRQSLGQGPEFLIYFQGTGAADDSGLPNDRFFAVRPEGSVSTLKIQRTERGDSAVYLCASSPLPPGAGDTQYFGPGTRLTVL.

Note on this clonotype: A single base separates this from a much larger clone, so it may be a read error. This chain joins TRBV5-6 and TRBJ2-2; 13 nucleotides align to TRBD2. CDR1 is SGHDT and CDR2 is YYEEEE in the germline V gene. CDR3 size: 17 residues. The CDR3 reads CVSSLRTSGSWTGELFF. The DNA of the CDR3 is TGTGTCAGCAGCTTACGGACTAGCGGGAGTTGGACCGGGGAGCTGTTTTTT.

This clonotype was counted only a few times. V is TRBV6-2 or TRBV6-3 and J is TRBJ2-1; 11 positions match TRBD2. This CDR3 is 15 amino acids long. Trimming took 8 bases from V and 6 from J; bases not matched to a gene: 9. Germline CDR1 and CDR2: MNHEY and SVGEGT. CDR3 sequence: CASLLAGEHGNEQFF. The CDR3 DNA reads as TGTGCCAGCCTACTAGCGGGAGAACACGGCAATGAGCAGTTCTTC.

The rearrangement joins TRBV20-1 to TRBJ2-1; 9 positions match TRBD2. Per germline, CDR1 DFQATT and CDR2 SNEGSKA (reference sequence). The CDR3 is 15 residues long. J was trimmed by 8 bases and V by 0 bases; bases with no gene match: 8. The CDR3 sequence is CSARDSGRSLDEQFF. The CDR3 DNA is TGCAGTGCTAGAGATAGCGGGAGAAGTTTGGATGAGCAGTTCTTC.

This clonotype was seen more than once but under ten times. V usage is TRBV15 and J usage is TRBJ2-1, with D perhaps TRBD2 (5 bases). Germline loops: CDR1 LNHNV, CDR2 YYDKDF (reference sequence). V shed 0 bases and J shed 5 bases, with 23 bases lying between them. This CDR3 comprises 19 residues. The CDR3 loop reads CATSRDMVIPDRENNEQFF. The CDR3 DNA sequence: TGTGCCACCAGCAGAGATATGGTAATACCGGACCGGGAAAACAATGAGCAGTTCTTC.

The J gene is TRBJ1-2, the V gene TRBV10-3, with 7 positions matching TRBD1. The germline V gene has CDR1 ENHRY and CDR2 SYGVKD. V shed 6 bases, J shed 6 bases, and the junction held 13 bases outside the gene matches. The CDR3 runs 15 residues. The CDR3 region has the DNA TGTGCCATCAGCGGGGGGCCGACAGGGTTGGATGGCTACACCTTC. This translates into CAISGGPTGLDGYTF.

This clonotype showed up many times. J is TRBJ2-1 and V is TRBV27; D might be TRBD1 or TRBD2, each matching 6 bases. Germline V gives CDR1 MNHEY, CDR2 SMNVEV (reference sequence). V shed 5 bases and J shed 5 bases, with 19 bases lying between them. The CDR3 runs to 16 residues. The CDR3, as DNA: TGTGCCAGCAGTAAATTTCTAACGGGGGCTAACAATGAGCAGTTCTTC. As protein: CASSKFLTGANNEQFF.

In its sample, this clonotype was seen many times. The chain is built from TRBV20-1 and TRBJ2-3, with D perhaps matching TRBD2 (5 bases). Per the germline V gene, CDR1 is DFQATT and CDR2 is SNEGSKA (reference sequence). This CDR3 is 15 amino acids long. With 0 bases removed from V and 0 bases from J, the gap between germline ends came to 10 bases. As DNA, the CDR3 is TGCAGTGCTAGAGATCCTCGCGGGAGCACAGATACGCAGTATTTT. Its protein product is CSARDPRGSTDTQYF.

CDR3 in DNA: TGTGCCTGGACTCGGACTCGAAAGAACACCGGGGAGCTGTTTTTT. Protein sequence: CAWTRTRKNTGELFF. The chain employs TRBV30 and TRBJ2-2, with D possibly TRBD2 on 5 matching bases. CDR3 length: 15 residues. Germline V gene data show CDR1 as GTSNPN and CDR2 as SVGIG (reference sequence). V was clipped by 4 bases and J by 1 base, with 13 bases between them.

The chain joins TRBV20-1 to TRBJ2-1; 10 bases map to TRBD2. CDR3 length: 13 amino acids. V dropped 4 bases and J dropped 9; count of bases not matched to a gene: 6. Germline CDR1 is DFQATT and CDR2 is SNEGSKA (reference sequence). The CDR3 DNA reads as TGCAGTGCTAAAAGCGGGAGGGCCTTTGAGCAGTTCTTC. The encoded protein is CSAKSGRAFEQFF.

This clonotype has just a few counts. V usage is TRBV18 and J usage is TRBJ1-6, with D maybe TRBD1 (5 bases). The V gene's germline CDR1 is KGHSH and CDR2 LQKENI. The length of the CDR3 is 14 residues. Deletions cut 6 bases from V and 9 bases from J, with 15 bases between. CDR3 sequence: CASSMEGFGSPLHF. The CDR3 DNA follows: TGTGCCAGCTCGATGGAGGGGTTCGGTTCACCCCTCCACTTT. The full variable domain, with the rest looked up from reference TRBV18 and TRBJ1-6, is NAGVMQNPRHLVRRRGQEARLRCSPMKGHSHVYWYRQLPEEGLKFMVYLQKENIIDESGMPKERFSAEFPKEGPSILRIQQVVRGDSAAYFCASSMEGFGSPLHFGNGTRLTVT.

The J gene is TRBJ2-5, the V gene TRBV15, with 8 bases identical to TRBD2. V lost 5 bases and J lost 2; bases outside the gene matches: 10. The CDR3 runs 16 residues. Germline V gives CDR1 LNHNV, CDR2 YYDKDF (reference sequence). This CDR3 is CATSRGTLAGQETQYF. CDR3 nucleotides: TGTGCCACCAGCCGAGGGACCCTAGCGGGTCAAGAGACCCAGTACTTC.

CDR3 DNA: TGCGCCAGCAATGGCGGAGCGAACACCGGGGAGCTGTTTTTT. Protein: CASNGGANTGELFF. V gene TRBV5-1 combines with J gene TRBJ2-2; no clear D gene. Trimming took 6 bases from V and 0 from J, leaving 9 bases between them. CDR1 and CDR2 from the germline V gene are SGHRS and YFSETQ. CDR3 length: 14 residues.

This clonotype was counted many times. The J gene is TRBJ1-6, the V gene TRBV6-5, with 9 bases aligning to TRBD1. Losses at the gene ends were 2 bases for V and 8 bases for J; bases not matched to a gene: 7. The CDR3 has 16 residues. Germline assignment: CDR1 MNHEY and CDR2 SVGAGI. The CDR3 is CASSYKGQGSDSPLHF. CDR3 bases: TGTGCCAGCAGTTACAAGGGACAGGGTTCGGATTCACCCCTCCACTTT.

This clonotype was seen at least ten times. V is TRBV15 and J is TRBJ2-7; D uncertain. The V end was cut by 0 bases, the J end by 5 bases, with 11 bases between. The CDR3 totals 14 residues. Germline CDR1 and CDR2: LNHNV and YYDKDF (reference sequence). As DNA, the CDR3 is TGTGCCACCAGCAGAGATATGTACCTTGACGAGCAGTACTTC. Its translation is CATSRDMYLDEQYF.

This clonotype has a handful of counts. The rearrangement joins TRBV4-3 to TRBJ2-1; D is unresolved. Looked up from germline, CDR1 is LGHNA and CDR2 is YSLEER. V was trimmed by 5 bases and J by 0 bases, leaving 14 bases between them. The CDR3 is made up of 16 amino acids. The CDR3 DNA sequence: TGCGCCAGCAGCACACCCGACCCGGGCTCCTACAATGAGCAGTTCTTC. As protein: CASSTPDPGSYNEQFF.

There are a few counts of this clonotype. The chain joins TRBV6-2 or TRBV6-3 to TRBJ1-3; no clear D gene. The CDR3 has 13 amino acids. V was cut by 7 bases and J by 0 bases, with 7 bases left in between. Germline CDR1 and CDR2: MNHEY and SVGEGT. This chain's CDR3 is CASTRDSGNTIYF. The CDR3 bases are TGTGCCAGCACGCGGGACTCTGGAAACACCATATATTTT.